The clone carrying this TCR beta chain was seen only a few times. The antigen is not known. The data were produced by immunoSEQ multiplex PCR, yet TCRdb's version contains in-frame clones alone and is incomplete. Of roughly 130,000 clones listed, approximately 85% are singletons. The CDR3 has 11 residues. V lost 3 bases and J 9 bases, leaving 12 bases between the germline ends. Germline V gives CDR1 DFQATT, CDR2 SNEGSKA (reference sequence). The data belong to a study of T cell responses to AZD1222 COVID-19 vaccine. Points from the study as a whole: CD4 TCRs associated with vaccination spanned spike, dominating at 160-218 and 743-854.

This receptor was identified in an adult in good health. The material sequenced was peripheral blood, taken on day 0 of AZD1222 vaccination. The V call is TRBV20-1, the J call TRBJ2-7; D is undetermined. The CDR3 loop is CSARLEMRQYF. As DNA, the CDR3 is TGCAGTGCTAGGTTAGAAATGAGGCAGTACTTC.